This T cell receptor (beta chain) was obtained from a study of T cell responses to AZD1222 COVID-19 vaccine. Findings and caveats of the study: Seropositivity was recorded at baseline in only 6 or 7 AZD1222 recipients. Reportedly, nearly half the spike-specific TCRs target unmutated variant regions. Compared with day 0, the breadth and depth of the Spike-specific TCR repertoire rose significantly after two doses of AZD1222.

This clone was detected once. Its target is not known. V was clipped by 3 bases and J by 1 base, with 6 bases between them. This CDR3 contains 13 residues. Germline CDR1 SNHLY, CDR2 FYNNEI. The protocol was immunoSEQ multiplex PCR, while the TCRdb copy is restricted to in-frame clones and leaves out a portion. The sample shows about 150,000 clones, roughly nine tenths of them seen only once. The chain joins TRBV2 to TRBJ1-1, with D unclear. The receptor comes from an adult who had recovered from COVID-19. The sequences come from peripheral blood, collected after recovery from COVID-19. For the CDR3, the DNA is TGTGCCAGCAGTGAGGGCAGGAACACTGAAGCTTTCTTT. As protein: CASSEGRNTEAFF.